This T cell receptor beta chain comes out of a study of shared clonotypes between healthy human individuals. Broader study findings: Memory subsets generally showed lower estimated richness than naive subsets.

Sequencing used immunoSEQ multiplex PCR; TCRdb keeps in-frame clones, though not all of them. The data contain roughly 2,500,000 clones, 90% to 95% of them singletons. As for this clone: What it binds is unknown. Other DNA sequences from this sample encode an identical CDR3 as well.

Germline CDR1 SGHRS, CDR2 YFSETQ. This CDR3 spans 16 amino acids. Losses at the gene ends were 4 bases for V and 3 bases for J; bases not matched to a gene: 8. This receptor was identified in a man aged 18 to 29 in good health. Some clones in this sample may be carry-over from other donors' samples. This chain uses TRBV5-1 with TRBJ2-3, with 10 bases aligning to TRBD2. The sequenced sample consisted of naive CD4+ T cells from PBMCs. Regarding subset: CD45RA+ positively selected. CDR3 residues: CASSPSSGRGTDTQYF. The DNA of the CDR3 is TGCGCCAGCAGCCCATCTAGCGGGAGAGGAACAGATACGCAGTATTTT. Based on the CDR3 plus reference TRBV5-1 and TRBJ2-3, the full variable domain is KAGVTQTPRYLIKTRGQQVTLSCSPISGHRSVSWYQQTPGQGLQFLFEYFSETQRNKGNFPGRFSGRQFSNSRSEMNVSTLELGDSALYLCASSPSSGRGTDTQYFGPGTRLTVL.